This TCR beta chain was identified in a study of cytomegalovirus exposure and HLA in healthy donors. The V end was cut by 4 bases, the J end by 2 bases, with 13 bases between. This CDR3 region has 14 residues. Germline loops: CDR1 SGHRS, CDR2 YFSETQ. Study-wide results and caveats: Several of the most significant clusters appeared linked to common viral pathogens, based on a later analysis. In a later analysis, across HLA loci, associated TCR counts were highest for DRB1, lowest for HLA-C. In a later analysis, at a false discovery rate of 0.05, 16,951 TCR beta sequences were associated with HLA alleles. Several V segments, TRBV6-2 and TRBV6-3 among them, could not be told apart and were dropped.

In the case of this clone: Its antigen is unidentified.

PCR involved 60 Vbeta and 13 Jbeta primers. TCRdb keeps only in-frame clones here, not all; method: immunoSEQ multiplex PCR. The profile shows approximately 150,000 clones, over 60% of them singletons. The source is a woman in her thirties in good health and CMV-seronegative. Sequenced material: PBMCs. This rearrangement joins TRBV5-1 to TRBJ2-7; possible D gene TRBD2, 6 bases. The CDR3 region has the DNA TGCGCCAGCAGCAGCGGGCCTGGCACCTACGAGCAGTACTTC. It is translated as CASSSGPGTYEQYF.